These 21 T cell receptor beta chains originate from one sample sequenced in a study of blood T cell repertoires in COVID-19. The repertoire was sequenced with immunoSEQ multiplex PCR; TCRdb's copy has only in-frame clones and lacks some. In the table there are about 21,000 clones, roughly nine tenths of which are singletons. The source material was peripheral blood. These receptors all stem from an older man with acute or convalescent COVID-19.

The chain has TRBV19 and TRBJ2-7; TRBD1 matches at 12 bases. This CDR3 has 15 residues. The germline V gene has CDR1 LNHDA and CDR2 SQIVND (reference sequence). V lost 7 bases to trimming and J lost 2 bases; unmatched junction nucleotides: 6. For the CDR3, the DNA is TGTGCCAGTATGAAACGGGACAGGGGGCCCTACGAGCAGTACTTC. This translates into CASMKRDRGPYEQYF.

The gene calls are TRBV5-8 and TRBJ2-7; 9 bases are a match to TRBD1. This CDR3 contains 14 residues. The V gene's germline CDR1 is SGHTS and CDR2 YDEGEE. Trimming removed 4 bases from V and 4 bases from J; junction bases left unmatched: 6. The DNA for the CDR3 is TGTGCCAGCAGCCCGGGACAGGGTATATACGAGCAGTACTTC. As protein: CASSPGQGIYEQYF.

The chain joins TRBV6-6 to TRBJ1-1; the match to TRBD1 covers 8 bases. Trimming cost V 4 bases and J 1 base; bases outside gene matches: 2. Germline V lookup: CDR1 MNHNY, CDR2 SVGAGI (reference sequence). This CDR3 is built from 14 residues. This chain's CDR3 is CASSSGQANTEAFF. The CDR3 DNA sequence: TGTGCCAGCAGTTCGGGACAGGCGAACACTGAAGCTTTCTTT.

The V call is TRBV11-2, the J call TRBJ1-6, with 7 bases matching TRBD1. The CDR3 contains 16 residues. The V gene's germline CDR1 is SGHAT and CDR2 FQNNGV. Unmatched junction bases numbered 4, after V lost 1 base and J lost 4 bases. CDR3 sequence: CASSLAPGQYNSPLHF. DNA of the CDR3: TGTGCCAGCAGCTTAGCACCGGGACAGTATAATTCACCCCTCCACTTT. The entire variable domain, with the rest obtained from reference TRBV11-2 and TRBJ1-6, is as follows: EAGVAQSPRYKIIEKRQSVAFWCNPISGHATLYWYQQILGQGPKLLIQFQNNGVVDDSQLPKDRFSAERLKGVDSTLKIQPAKLEDSAVYLCASSLAPGQYNSPLHFGNGTRLTVT.

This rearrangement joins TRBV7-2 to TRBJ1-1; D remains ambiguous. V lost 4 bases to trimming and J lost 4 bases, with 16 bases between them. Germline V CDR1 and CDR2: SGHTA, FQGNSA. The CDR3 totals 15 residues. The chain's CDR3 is CASSSLPGVGTEAFF. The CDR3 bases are TGTGCCAGCAGCTCTTTACCGGGAGTGGGCACTGAAGCTTTCTTT.

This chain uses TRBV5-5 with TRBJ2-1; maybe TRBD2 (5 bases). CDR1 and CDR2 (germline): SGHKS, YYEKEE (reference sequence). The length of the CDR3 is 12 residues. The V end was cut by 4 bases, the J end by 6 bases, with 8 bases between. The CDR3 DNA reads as TGTGCCAGCAGCGTTCTAGCCAATGAGCAGTTCTTC. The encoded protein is CASSVLANEQFF.

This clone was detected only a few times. DNA of the CDR3: TGTGCCAGCAGCTTAGGGGGGCCCTTTTACAATGAGCAGTTCTTC. Amino acid sequence: CASSLGGPFYNEQFF. The V gene is TRBV11-2, the J gene TRBJ2-1, with D perhaps matching TRBD1 (6 bases). With 1 base removed from V and 4 bases from J, the gap between germline ends came to 11 bases. The CDR3 extends over 15 amino acids. Germline V gives CDR1 SGHAT, CDR2 FQNNGV.

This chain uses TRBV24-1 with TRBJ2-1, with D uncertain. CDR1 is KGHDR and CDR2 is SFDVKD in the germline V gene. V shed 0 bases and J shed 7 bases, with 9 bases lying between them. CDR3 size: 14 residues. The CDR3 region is CATSDLTRSNEQFF. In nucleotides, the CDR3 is TGTGCCACCAGTGATTTGACCAGATCGAATGAGCAGTTCTTC.

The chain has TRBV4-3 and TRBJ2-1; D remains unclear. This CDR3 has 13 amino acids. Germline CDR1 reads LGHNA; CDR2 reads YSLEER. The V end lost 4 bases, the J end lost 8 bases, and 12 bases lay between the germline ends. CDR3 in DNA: TGCGCCAGCAGCCGCGGCCCCGTGGATGAGCAGTTCTTC. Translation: CASSRGPVDEQFF.

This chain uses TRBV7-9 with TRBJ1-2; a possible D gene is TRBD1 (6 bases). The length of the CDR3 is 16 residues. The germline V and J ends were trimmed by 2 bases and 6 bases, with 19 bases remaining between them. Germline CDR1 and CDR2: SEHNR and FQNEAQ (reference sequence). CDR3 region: CASSLTTEGEGNGYTF. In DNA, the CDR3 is TGTGCCAGCAGCTTAACCACCGAGGGGGAGGGGAATGGCTACACCTTC.

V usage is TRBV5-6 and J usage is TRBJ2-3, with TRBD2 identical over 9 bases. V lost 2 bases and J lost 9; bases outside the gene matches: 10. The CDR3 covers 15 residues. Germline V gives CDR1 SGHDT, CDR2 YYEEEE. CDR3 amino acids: CASSFPGTSKGTQYF. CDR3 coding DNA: TGTGCCAGCAGCTTCCCCGGGACTAGCAAAGGGACGCAGTATTTT. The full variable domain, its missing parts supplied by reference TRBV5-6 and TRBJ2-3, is DAGVTQSPTHLIKTRGQQVTLRCSPKSGHDTVSWYQQALGQGPQFIFQYYEEEERQRGNFPDRFSGHQFPNYSSELNVNALLLGDSALYLCASSFPGTSKGTQYFGPGTRLTVL.

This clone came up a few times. The CDR3 bases are TGTGCCAGCAGCGTAGAACCTGGGGGGGCACTGAACACTGAAGCTTTCTTT. This translates into CASSVEPGGALNTEAFF. V is TRBV9 and J is TRBJ1-1, with D possibly matching TRBD1 (6 bases). Trimming cost V 0 bases and J 0 bases, with 15 bases left between them. Per germline, CDR1 SGDLS and CDR2 YYNGEE. There are 17 residues in the CDR3.

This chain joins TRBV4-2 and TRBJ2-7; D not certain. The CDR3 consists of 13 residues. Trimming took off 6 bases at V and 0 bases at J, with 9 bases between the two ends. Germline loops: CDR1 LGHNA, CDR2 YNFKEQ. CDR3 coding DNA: TGTGCCAGCAGTGAAGCGCCCTCCTACGAGCAGTACTTC. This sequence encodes CASSEAPSYEQYF.

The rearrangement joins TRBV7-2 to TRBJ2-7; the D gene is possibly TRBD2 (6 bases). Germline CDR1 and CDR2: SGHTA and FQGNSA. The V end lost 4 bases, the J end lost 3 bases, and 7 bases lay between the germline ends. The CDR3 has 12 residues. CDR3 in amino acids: CASSSTSYEQYF. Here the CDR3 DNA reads TGTGCCAGCAGCTCGACTAGCTACGAGCAGTACTTC.

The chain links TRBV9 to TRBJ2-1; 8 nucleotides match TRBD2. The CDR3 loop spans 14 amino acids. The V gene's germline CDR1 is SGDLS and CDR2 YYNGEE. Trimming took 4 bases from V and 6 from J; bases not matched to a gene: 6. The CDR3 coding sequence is TGTGCCAGCAGCACCACCGGGACTAGCAATGAGCAGTTCTTC. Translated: CASSTTGTSNEQFF.

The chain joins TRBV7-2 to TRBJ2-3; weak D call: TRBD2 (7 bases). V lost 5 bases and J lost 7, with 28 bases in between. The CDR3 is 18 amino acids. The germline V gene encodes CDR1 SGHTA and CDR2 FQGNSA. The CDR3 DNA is TGTGCCAGCAGCCTAGGTCGGGATGTCGGGGGGCGAAGGCATACGCAGTATTTT. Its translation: CASSLGRDVGGRRHTQYF. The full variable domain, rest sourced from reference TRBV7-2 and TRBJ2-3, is GAGVSQSPSNKVTEKGKDVELRCDPISGHTALYWYRQSLGQGLEFLIYFQGNSAPDKSGLPSDRFSAERTGGSVSTLTIQRTQQEDSAVYLCASSLGRDVGGRRHTQYFGPGTRLTVL.

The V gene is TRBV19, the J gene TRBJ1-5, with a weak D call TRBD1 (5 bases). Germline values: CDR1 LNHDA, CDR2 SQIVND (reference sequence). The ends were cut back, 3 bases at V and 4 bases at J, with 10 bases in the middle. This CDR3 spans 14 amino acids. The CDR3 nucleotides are TGTGCCAGTAGTATGACAGTAGGTAATCAGCCCCAGCATTTT. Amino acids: CASSMTVGNQPQHF.

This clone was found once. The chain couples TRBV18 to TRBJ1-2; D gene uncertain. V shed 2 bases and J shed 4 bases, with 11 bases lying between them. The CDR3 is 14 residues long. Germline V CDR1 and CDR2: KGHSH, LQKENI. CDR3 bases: TGTGCCAGCTCACCAAGGGAGGCGATCTATGGCTACACCTTC. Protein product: CASSPREAIYGYTF.

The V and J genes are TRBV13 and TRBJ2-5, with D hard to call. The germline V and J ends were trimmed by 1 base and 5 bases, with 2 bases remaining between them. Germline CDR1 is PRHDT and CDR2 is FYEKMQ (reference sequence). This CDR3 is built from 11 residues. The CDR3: CASSLAETQYF. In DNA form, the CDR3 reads TGTGCCAGCAGCTTAGCGGAGACCCAGTACTTC.

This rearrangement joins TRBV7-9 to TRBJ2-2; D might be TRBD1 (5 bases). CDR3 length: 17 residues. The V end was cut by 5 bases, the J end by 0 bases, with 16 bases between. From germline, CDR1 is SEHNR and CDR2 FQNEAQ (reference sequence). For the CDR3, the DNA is TGTGCCAGCAGCCCGGGCCTAGGGGCGGCGAACACCGGGGAGCTGTTTTTT. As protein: CASSPGLGAANTGELFF.

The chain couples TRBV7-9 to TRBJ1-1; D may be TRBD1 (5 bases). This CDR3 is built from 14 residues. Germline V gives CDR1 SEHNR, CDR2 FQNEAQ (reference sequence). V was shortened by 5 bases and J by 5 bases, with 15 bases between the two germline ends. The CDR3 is CASSHITGETEAFF. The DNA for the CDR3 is TGTGCCAGCAGCCATATAACAGGAGAAACTGAAGCTTTCTTT.